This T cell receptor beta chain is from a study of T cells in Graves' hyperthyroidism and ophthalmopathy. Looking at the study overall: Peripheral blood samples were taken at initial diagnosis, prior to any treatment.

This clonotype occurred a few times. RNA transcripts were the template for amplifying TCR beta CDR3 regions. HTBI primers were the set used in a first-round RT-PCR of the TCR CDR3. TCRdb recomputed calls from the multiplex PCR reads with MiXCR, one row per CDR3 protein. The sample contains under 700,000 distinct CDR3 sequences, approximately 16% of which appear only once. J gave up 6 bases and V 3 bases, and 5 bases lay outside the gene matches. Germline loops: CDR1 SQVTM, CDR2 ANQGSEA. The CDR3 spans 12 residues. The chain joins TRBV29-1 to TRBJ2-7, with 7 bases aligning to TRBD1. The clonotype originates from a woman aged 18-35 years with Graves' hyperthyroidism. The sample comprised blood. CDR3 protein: CSVDGQAAEQYF. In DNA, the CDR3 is TGCAGCGTTGACGGACAGGCCGCCGAGCAGTACTTC.